Given below is one TCR beta chain in context. The antigen is not known. Germline CDR1 reads SGHNT; CDR2 reads YYREEE (reference sequence). Between the trimmed V and J ends, which lost 4 bases and 0 bases, there was a span of 13 bases. CDR3 length: 15 amino acids. The data originate from a study of beta chain features in type 1 diabetes. Findings and limits, study-wide: Reads derived from cDNA could over-represent cells showing high TCR expression. People with Type 1 diabetes carried modestly yet significantly shorter TCRB CDR3s in all four CD4+ subsets.

Expressed TCRB transcripts were sequenced, since all the RNA that had been isolated was reverse transcribed. The protocol was immunoSEQ multiplex PCR, while the TCRdb copy is restricted to in-frame clones and leaves out a portion. The sample contains under 950,000 clones, roughly 15% of which appear only once. This chain joins TRBV5-4 and TRBJ1-2, with D unclear. Sequencing was carried out using naive CD4+ T cells from blood. The TCR was taken from a young woman in good health. The CDR3 loop is CASSVAGKANYGYTF. CDR3 nucleotide sequence: TGTGCCAGCAGCGTGGCAGGCAAAGCTAACTATGGCTACACCTTC.